The present entry profiles one T cell receptor (beta chain) with its context. This record comes from a study of blood T cell repertoires in COVID-19. V gave up 4 bases and J gave up 8 bases; unmatched junction bases: 7. The CDR3 is made up of 15 amino acids. CDR1 and CDR2 from the germline V gene are LNHDA and SQIVND (reference sequence). TCRdb's copy holds only in-frame clones and misses some; the assay was immunoSEQ multiplex PCR. In the table there are approximately 70,000 clones, 79% of which are singletons. This TCR derives from a man between 60 and 70 years old with active or convalescent COVID-19. The genes are TRBV19 and TRBJ1-4; 10 positions agree with TRBD1. The sequencing sample was made of peripheral blood. This CDR3 reads CASSTGTGVREKLFF. The CDR3 region has the DNA TGTGCCAGTAGTACTGGGACAGGGGTGCGAGAAAAACTGTTTTTT.